This TCR beta chain was sequenced for a study of T cells in women clearing cervical HPV infection. Assay: immunoSEQ multiplex PCR; the TCRdb copy retains only in-frame clones and omits some. This sample's table reports about 39,000 clones. The CDR3 loop spans 16 amino acids. J lost 3 bases, V lost 2 bases, and 7 bases had no gene match. Germline V gene lookup returns CDR1 MGHRA and CDR2 YSYEKL. For this clone: The read falls 3 residues short of the CDR3 end, and the missing part is taken from the germline J gene.

The sequenced material came from blood buffy coat. The rearrangement joins TRBV4-1 to TRBJ2-1, with 7 bases fitting TRBD2. This sequence originates from a woman aged 18 to 75 with a cervical HPV16 infection that either progressed to CIN3+ or cleared (not recorded which). The CDR3 sequence is CASSQTGLVGYNEQFF. CDR3 DNA (partial): TGCGCCAGCAGCCAAACCGGACTAGTGGGCTACAATGAG.